Following are 13 T cell receptor beta chains from one sample sequenced in a study of siplizumab effects on memory and regulatory T cells. Clones were sequenced by immunoSEQ multiplex PCR, and TCRdb holds only the in-frame ones, with some missing. This sample has roughly 100,000 clones, with about 94% found just once. Input material: CD4+ T cells sorted from blood. The source is a human donor in good health.

Note on this clone: An end of the junction differs from the germline gene, which may be a read error. V and J are TRBV29-1 and TRBJ2-3; D unresolved. This CDR3 contains 13 residues. CDR1 and CDR2 (germline): SQVTM, ANQGSEA. CDR3 loop: CSGERSGTDTQYF. In nucleotides, the CDR3 is TGCAGCGGTGAAAGGAGCGGCACAGATACGCAGTATTTT.

This chain's CDR3 is CASSPKAYPLADTYEQYF. The DNA of the CDR3 is TGTGCCAGCAGCCCAAAAGCCTACCCTCTAGCGGACACCTACGAGCAGTACTTC. The chain is built from TRBV14 and TRBJ2-7; TRBD2 agrees at 7 bases. CDR1 is SGHDN, CDR2 FVKESK, per germline. The CDR3 totals 18 residues. Trimming took 4 bases from V and 2 from J; bases not matched to a gene: 17.

This clone was detected only a few times. Other DNA sequences in the same sample also yield this CDR3. The chain joins TRBV19 to TRBJ2-1; D may be TRBD1 (6 bases). Deletions cut 3 bases from V and 6 bases from J, with 18 bases between. The CDR3 is 16 amino acids. In germline, CDR1 is LNHDA, CDR2 SQIVND (reference sequence). The CDR3 sequence is CASSMLGQGPGNEQFF. CDR3 sequence (DNA): TGTGCCAGTAGTATGTTAGGGCAGGGGCCGGGCAATGAGCAGTTCTTC.

In nucleotides, the CDR3 is TGTGCCAGCAGCTTACCGAGGGGGGCCAACGTCCTGACTTTC. Translating gives CASSLPRGANVLTF. The chain carries TRBV7-2 and TRBJ2-6; no definite D call. The germline CDR1 and CDR2 sequences are SGHTA and FQGNSA. V was cut by 2 bases and J by 4 bases, with 6 bases left in between. CDR3 length: 14 residues. Full variable domain (outside the CDR3, taken from reference TRBV7-2 and TRBJ2-6): GAGVSQSPSNKVTEKGKDVELRCDPISGHTALYWYRQSLGQGLEFLIYFQGNSAPDKSGLPSDRFSAERTGGSVSTLTIQRTQQEDSAVYLCASSLPRGANVLTFGAGSRLTVL.

The chain has TRBV30 and TRBJ2-4, with 11 nucleotides matching TRBD2. CDR3 length: 20 amino acids. CDR1 is GTSNPN and CDR2 is SVGIG in the germline V gene (reference sequence). J gave up 2 bases and V 0 bases, and 15 bases lay outside the gene matches. CDR3 DNA: TGTGCCTGGAGTGTACGTATAGGGACGACTAGCGGGACAACCAAAAACATTCAGTACTTC. Protein product: CAWSVRIGTTSGTTKNIQYF.

The J gene is TRBJ2-7, the V gene TRBV25-1; D perhaps matches TRBD1 (5 bases). Trimming pared 5 bases from V and 1 base from J, leaving 21 bases between. Per germline, CDR1 MGHDK and CDR2 SYGVNS. CDR3 size: 17 residues. CDR3 in amino acids: CASSLLSADTLSYEQYF. The CDR3 nucleotides read TGTGCCAGCAGTCTCCTCTCGGCGGACACTCTATCCTACGAGCAGTACTTC.

The J gene is TRBJ2-5, the V gene TRBV4-1; TRBD2 matches at 7 bases. V was pared by 3 bases and J by 7 bases, with 5 bases of the junction left unmatched. CDR1 is MGHRA, CDR2 YSYEKL, per germline. The CDR3 totals 13 residues. The CDR3 bases are TGCGCCAGCAGCCACAAGGCTAGCGGGACCCAGTACTTC. Protein sequence: CASSHKASGTQYF.

The rearrangement links TRBV11-2 to TRBJ1-1; D gene unclear. CDR3 length equals 12 residues. Per the germline V gene, CDR1 is SGHAT and CDR2 is FQNNGV. V gave up 5 bases and J gave up 4 bases, with 8 bases separating them. The CDR3 loop reads CASSRGPTEAFF. The CDR3, as DNA: TGTGCCAGCAGCCGAGGACCCACTGAAGCTTTCTTT. Full variable domain (rest looked up from reference TRBV11-2 and TRBJ1-1): EAGVAQSPRYKIIEKRQSVAFWCNPISGHATLYWYQQILGQGPKLLIQFQNNGVVDDSQLPKDRFSAERLKGVDSTLKIQPAKLEDSAVYLCASSRGPTEAFFGQGTRLTVV.

The CDR3, as DNA: TGTGCCAGCAGTGAATCGGGTAAGCCGAACACTGAAGCTTTCTTT. Amino acids: CASSESGKPNTEAFF. V is TRBV25-1 and J is TRBJ1-1; D is ambiguous. V was cut by 1 base and J by 1 base, with 10 bases left in between. In germline, CDR1 is MGHDK, CDR2 SYGVNS. The CDR3 is made up of 15 amino acids.

The chain joins TRBV19 to TRBJ1-1, with D perhaps TRBD1 (5 bases). CDR1 and CDR2 (germline): LNHDA, SQIVND (reference sequence). The V end was cut by 6 bases, the J end by 5 bases, with 13 bases between. CDR3 length: 13 residues. DNA of the CDR3: TGTGCCAGTAGACGACAGACTGGGACTGAAGCTTTCTTT. It is translated as CASRRQTGTEAFF.

This chain links TRBV6-5 with TRBJ1-2, with D unclear. Germline V lookup: CDR1 MNHEY, CDR2 SVGAGI. Trimming pared 5 bases from V and 2 bases from J, leaving 9 bases between. The CDR3 is 13 residues long. For the CDR3, the DNA is TGTGCCAGCAGTAACGGCAGGAACTATGGCTACACCTTC. Its translation: CASSNGRNYGYTF.

The chain joins TRBV28 to TRBJ2-6; D is undetermined. Germline values: CDR1 MDHEN, CDR2 SYDVKM. The CDR3 has 15 residues. V was clipped by 3 bases and J by 4 bases, with 10 bases between them. CDR3 residues: CASSFVGSGANVLTF. CDR3 nucleotide sequence: TGTGCCAGCAGTTTCGTGGGTTCGGGGGCCAACGTCCTGACTTTC. The variable domain in full, completed from reference TRBV28 and TRBJ2-6, reads DVKVTQSSRYLVKRTGEKVFLECVQDMDHENMFWYRQDPGLGLRLIYFSYDVKMKEKGDIPEGYSVSREKKERFSLILESASTNQTSMYLCASSFVGSGANVLTFGAGSRLTVL.

The rearrangement uses TRBV6-6 and TRBJ1-5; D uncertain. The V end was cut by 4 bases, the J end by 4 bases, with 8 bases between. This CDR3 has 13 amino acids. Germline V gene lookup returns CDR1 MNHNY and CDR2 SVGAGI (reference sequence). DNA of the CDR3: TGTGCCAGCAGTTCCCTCATAAATCAGCCCCAGCATTTT. Protein: CASSSLINQPQHF.